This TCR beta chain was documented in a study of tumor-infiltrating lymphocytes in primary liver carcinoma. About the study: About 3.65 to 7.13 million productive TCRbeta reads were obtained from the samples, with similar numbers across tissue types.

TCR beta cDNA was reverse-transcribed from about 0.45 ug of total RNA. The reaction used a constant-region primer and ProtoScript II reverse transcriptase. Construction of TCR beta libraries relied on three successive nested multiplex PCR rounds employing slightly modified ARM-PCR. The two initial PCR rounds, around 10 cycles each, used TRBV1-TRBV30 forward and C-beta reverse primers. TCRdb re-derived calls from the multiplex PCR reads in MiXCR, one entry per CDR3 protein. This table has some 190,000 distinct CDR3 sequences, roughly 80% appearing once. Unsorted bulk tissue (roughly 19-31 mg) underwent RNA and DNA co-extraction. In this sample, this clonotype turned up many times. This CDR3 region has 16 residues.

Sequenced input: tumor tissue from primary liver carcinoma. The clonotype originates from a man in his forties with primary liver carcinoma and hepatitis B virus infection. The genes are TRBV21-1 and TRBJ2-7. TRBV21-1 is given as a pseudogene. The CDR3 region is CASSKIEYTSSYEQYF. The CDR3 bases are TGTGCCAGCAGCAAAATCGAGTACACGAGCTCCTACGAGCAGTACTTC.